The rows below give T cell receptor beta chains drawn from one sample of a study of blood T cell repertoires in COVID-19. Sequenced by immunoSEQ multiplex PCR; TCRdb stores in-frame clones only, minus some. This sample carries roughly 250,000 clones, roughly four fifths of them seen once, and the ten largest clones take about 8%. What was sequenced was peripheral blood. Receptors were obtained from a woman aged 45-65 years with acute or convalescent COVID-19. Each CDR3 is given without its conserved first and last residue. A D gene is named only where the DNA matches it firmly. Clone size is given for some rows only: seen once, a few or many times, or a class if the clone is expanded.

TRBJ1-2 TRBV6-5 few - ASSYKRGGINYGYT
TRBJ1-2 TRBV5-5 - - ASSLGQAGLSGYT
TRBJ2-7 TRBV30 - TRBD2 AWSDIAGGSYEQY
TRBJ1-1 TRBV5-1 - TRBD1 ASSFLTDRGSEAF
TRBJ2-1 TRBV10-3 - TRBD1 AIKPGQDDNEQF
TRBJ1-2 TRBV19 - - ASTGRGATNGYT
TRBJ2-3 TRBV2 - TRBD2 ASSETPSGVDTQY
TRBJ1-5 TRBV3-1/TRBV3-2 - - ASSQGRGVFQPQH
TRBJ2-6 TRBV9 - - ASSETEFSGANVLT
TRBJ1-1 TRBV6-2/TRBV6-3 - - ASSYRSAGANTEAF